Below, 32 T cell receptor beta chains from the same sample are listed, as sequenced in a study of CD8+CD57+ T cells in acquired aplastic anemia. Genomic DNA provided the template from which TCR beta VDJ and CDR3 profiles were obtained. MiXCR, applied by TCRdb to the reads, yields one record per CDR3 protein. Altogether 150,000 to 160,000 distinct CDR3 sequences are present, roughly 54% being singletons, with the ten largest covering about 12%. CD8+CD57+ cell expansion, shown by flow cytometry, had occurred in the patients selected for sequencing. What was sequenced was sorted CD4+, CD8+, or CD8+CD57+ T cells (not recorded which) from PBMCs. The receptors stem from a human donor with aplastic anemia.

In its sample, this clonotype was seen a few times. The chain recombines TRBV7-2 with TRBJ1-2; D gene unclear. V lost 5 bases and J lost 1, with 5 bases in between. The CDR3 runs 12 residues. Germline-derived CDR1 and CDR2 are SGHTA and FQGNSA. CDR3 amino acids: CASSPSNYGYTF. CDR3 sequence (DNA): TGTGCCAGCAGCCCGAGTAACTATGGCTACACCTTC.

This clonotype was counted at least ten times. This chain joins TRBV6-5 and TRBJ1-1; possibly TRBD1 for D (5 bases). This CDR3 contains 14 residues. Germline-derived CDR1 and CDR2 are MNHEY and SVGAGI. V lost 2 bases, J lost 0 bases, and 7 bases lay in between. Written as DNA, the CDR3 is TGTGCCAGCAGTTACACCAGGGTGAACACTGAAGCTTTCTTT. This gives the protein CASSYTRVNTEAFF.

This clonotype was detected only a few times. The CDR3 reads CAISESPGKRNSPLHF. In nucleotides, the CDR3 is TGTGCCATCAGTGAGTCGCCGGGGAAAAGGAATTCACCCCTCCACTTT. This chain connects TRBV10-3 to TRBJ1-6, with D hard to call. V lost 0 bases and J 7 bases, leaving 13 bases between the germline ends. Germline CDR1 is ENHRY and CDR2 is SYGVKD. The CDR3 is 16 residues long.

The gene calls are TRBV24-1 and TRBJ1-6; D is undetermined. This CDR3 region has 14 residues. Trimming took off 4 bases at V and 10 bases at J, with 13 bases between the two ends. Germline V lookup: CDR1 KGHDR, CDR2 SFDVKD. The CDR3 DNA reads TGTGCCACCAGTGAGGCACAGTCTAACTCACCCCTCCACTTT. Translated, it gives CATSEAQSNSPLHF.

The rearrangement links TRBV14 to TRBJ2-7; TRBD1 matches 7 bases. V shed 8 bases and J 3 bases; nucleotides not matched to a gene: 7. CDR1 is SGHDN, CDR2 FVKESK, per germline. This CDR3 is built from 13 residues. The CDR3 sequence: CASRRDSNYEQYF. The DNA of the CDR3 is TGTGCCAGCCGACGGGACAGCAACTACGAGCAGTACTTC.

As regards this clonotype: A much larger clone differs by one base, so this may be a read error. The gene calls are TRBV6-1 and TRBJ1-1; 7 bases agree with TRBD1. Germline CDR1 reads MNHNS; CDR2 reads SASEGT. Trimming took 6 bases from V and 9 from J; bases not matched to a gene: 10. The length of the CDR3 is 13 residues. CDR3 residues: CASSCPGGQKAFF. DNA of the CDR3: TGTGCCAGCAGCTGCCCCGGGGGACAGAAAGCTTTCTTT.

In its sample, this clonotype was seen many times. The chain uses TRBV20-1 and TRBJ2-1; TRBD1 matches 7 bases. V was clipped by 3 bases and J by 4 bases; unmatched bases: 6. Germline values: CDR1 DFQATT, CDR2 SNEGSKA (reference sequence). The CDR3 covers 14 residues. Here the CDR3 reads CSASTGTDYNEQFF. The CDR3 coding sequence is TGCAGTGCTAGTACCGGGACAGATTACAATGAGCAGTTCTTC.

Many counts were recorded for this clonotype. The genes are TRBV2 and TRBJ1-4; D not resolved. From germline, CDR1 is SNHLY and CDR2 FYNNEI. Trimming took 7 bases from V and 3 from J, leaving 9 bases between them. This CDR3 comprises 13 residues. This CDR3 reads CASTEDANEKLFF. For the CDR3, the DNA is TGTGCCAGCACGGAGGATGCTAATGAAAAACTGTTTTTT. Drawing the rest from reference TRBV2 and TRBJ1-4, the complete variable domain is EPEVTQTPSHQVTQMGQEVILRCVPISNHLYFYWYRQILGQKVEFLVSFYNNEISEKSEIFDDQFSVERPDGSNFTLKIRSTKLEDSAMYFCASTEDANEKLFFGSGTQLSVL.

The J gene is TRBJ1-5, the V gene TRBV19; D gene uncertain. Germline V lookup: CDR1 LNHDA, CDR2 SQIVND (reference sequence). V lost 0 bases and J lost 0, with 18 bases in between. The CDR3 is 19 amino acids. The CDR3 nucleotides are TGTGCCAGTAGTATAGATCCTACTCAGCTTAAGAGTAGCAATCAGCCCCAGCATTTT. Translating gives CASSIDPTQLKSSNQPQHF.

This chain uses TRBV19 with TRBJ2-7; tentative D call: TRBD1 (6 bases). The CDR3 loop spans 15 amino acids. Germline V lookup: CDR1 LNHDA, CDR2 SQIVND (reference sequence). V gave up 2 bases and J gave up 2 bases, with 13 bases separating them. This CDR3 is CASSIKGESAYEQYF. The CDR3, as DNA: TGTGCCAGTAGTATAAAGGGGGAATCCGCCTACGAGCAGTACTTC.

This chain joins TRBV7-9 and TRBJ1-6, with 9 bases identical to TRBD1. From germline, CDR1 is SEHNR and CDR2 FQNEAQ (reference sequence). This CDR3 contains 14 residues. V gave up 1 base and J gave up 13 bases; unmatched junction bases: 5. Written as DNA, the CDR3 is TGTGCCAGCAGCTTAGAGGGACAGGGTACCCCCCTCCACTTT. As protein: CASSLEGQGTPLHF. Full variable domain (missing parts from reference TRBV7-9 and TRBJ1-6): DTGVSQNPRHKITKRGQNVTFRCDPISEHNRLYWYRQTLGQGPEFLTYFQNEAQLEKSRLLSDRFSAERPKGSFSTLEIQRTEQGDSAMYLCASSLEGQGTPLHFGNGTRLTVT.

This clonotype was counted ten times or more. The chain uses TRBV5-1 and TRBJ1-2; D is unclear. Trimming shortened V by 1 base and J by 4 bases, and 20 bases separated the two germline ends. This CDR3 has 17 residues. Germline CDR1 and CDR2: SGHRS and YFSETQ. CDR3 bases: TGCGCCAGCAGCTTGACACCCGAGAGAGGGAAGGGCTATGGCTACACCTTC. It translates to CASSLTPERGKGYGYTF.

This clonotype came up a few times. This CDR3 is CSVGPSGSRVYNEQFF. In nucleotides, the CDR3 is TGCAGCGTGGGGCCTAGCGGGAGTAGAGTGTACAATGAGCAGTTCTTC. J is TRBJ2-1 and V is TRBV29-1, with 10 bases lining up with TRBD2. The CDR3 is 16 residues long. Germline trimming cut 6 bases from V and 4 bases from J; bases unmatched to any gene: 12. Germline V lookup: CDR1 SQVTM, CDR2 ANQGSEA.

The V call is TRBV2, the J call TRBJ1-5; 10 positions agree with TRBD1. Germline loops: CDR1 SNHLY, CDR2 FYNNEI. With V trimmed by 8 bases and J by 7 bases, 17 bases remained unmatched. This CDR3 has 17 amino acids. The CDR3 spells CASGGGPGTGAGQPQHF. In nucleotides, the CDR3 is TGTGCCAGCGGGGGCGGCCCCGGGACAGGGGCTGGACAGCCCCAGCATTTT.

This clonotype occurred a few times. V is TRBV2 and J is TRBJ1-1; D unclear. Germline values: CDR1 SNHLY, CDR2 FYNNEI. With 1 base removed from V and 4 bases from J, the gap between germline ends came to 1 base. CDR3 size: 11 residues. In DNA form, the CDR3 reads TGTGCCAGCAGTGAAGGCACTGAAGCTTTCTTT. Translating it yields CASSEGTEAFF. Combining the CDR3 with reference TRBV2 and TRBJ1-1 gives the whole variable domain EPEVTQTPSHQVTQMGQEVILRCVPISNHLYFYWYRQILGQKVEFLVSFYNNEISEKSEIFDDQFSVERPDGSNFTLKIRSTKLEDSAMYFCASSEGTEAFFGQGTRLTVV.

The V and J genes are TRBV5-1 and TRBJ1-2; weak D call: TRBD1 (6 bases). Per germline, CDR1 SGHRS and CDR2 YFSETQ. V dropped 4 bases and J dropped 1 base, with 14 bases sitting between them. This CDR3 has 15 residues. CDR3 DNA sequence: TGCGCCAGCAGCCTGAGGACGGACAGTAACTATGGCTACACCTTC. It encodes CASSLRTDSNYGYTF.

This clonotype was picked up many times. This chain joins TRBV7-9 and TRBJ1-1; D not certain. Between the trimmed V and J ends, which lost 5 bases and 3 bases, there was a span of 10 bases. Germline CDR1 and CDR2: SEHNR and FQNEAQ (reference sequence). The CDR3 loop spans 13 amino acids. CDR3 sequence reads: CASSPAGYTEAFF. Written as DNA, the CDR3 is TGTGCCAGCAGCCCCGCGGGGTACACTGAAGCTTTCTTT. Drawing the rest from reference TRBV7-9 and TRBJ1-1, the complete variable domain is DTGVSQNPRHKITKRGQNVTFRCDPISEHNRLYWYRQTLGQGPEFLTYFQNEAQLEKSRLLSDRFSAERPKGSFSTLEIQRTEQGDSAMYLCASSPAGYTEAFFGQGTRLTVV.

V is TRBV19 and J is TRBJ1-2; D remains unclear. CDR3 length: 13 residues. Deletions cut 3 bases from V and 2 bases from J, with 7 bases between. Germline CDR1 LNHDA, CDR2 SQIVND (reference sequence). CDR3 nucleotide sequence: TGTGCCAGTAGTATGGAGGGAAACTATGGCTACACCTTC. The encoded protein is CASSMEGNYGYTF.

About this clonotype: This likely comes from a read error, as the CDR3 has no conserved phenylalanine or tryptophan at its end. The chain carries TRBV24-1 and TRBJ1-1; D not resolved. The CDR3 runs 14 residues. Looked up from germline, CDR1 is KGHDR and CDR2 is SFDVKD. CDR3 in amino acids: CATSGPAWNTGAFL. The CDR3 DNA reads as TGTGCCACCAGTGGACCGGCCTGGAACACTGGAGCTTTCCTT.

The table lists this clonotype with a count of one. The J gene is TRBJ2-2, the V gene TRBV2, with unresolved D. V was pared by 4 bases and J by 4 bases, with 7 bases between. The CDR3 spans 13 residues. CDR1 is SNHLY, CDR2 FYNNEI, per germline. The CDR3 reads CASSGSATGELFF. CDR3 sequence (DNA): TGTGCCAGCAGTGGTTCGGCCACCGGGGAGCTGTTTTTT.

This clonotype was seen ten or more times. The CDR3 loop is CASSLGAAEQYF. DNA for the CDR3: TGTGCCAGCAGCTTAGGCGCTGCGGAGCAGTACTTC. The chain is built from TRBV7-9 and TRBJ2-7; D gene unclear. CDR1 is SEHNR, CDR2 FQNEAQ, per germline (reference sequence). Deletions cut 1 base from V and 7 bases from J, with 8 bases between. The CDR3 spans 12 residues. Full variable domain (missing parts from reference TRBV7-9 and TRBJ2-7): DTGVSQNPRHKITKRGQNVTFRCDPISEHNRLYWYRQTLGQGPEFLTYFQNEAQLEKSRLLSDRFSAERPKGSFSTLEIQRTEQGDSAMYLCASSLGAAEQYFGPGTRLTVT.

On this clonotype itself: The junction and the germline gene differ at one end; a read error may be behind it. CDR3 DNA sequence: TGCGCCAGCAGCCCCGGGTTGAGGGCCCTCTACGAGCAGTACTTC. Protein product: CASSPGLRALYEQYF. The chain carries TRBV14 and TRBJ2-7; the D gene is possibly TRBD2 (5 bases). The CDR3 runs 15 residues. CDR1 and CDR2 from the germline V gene are SGHDN and FVKESK.

Ten or more counts support this clonotype. The genes are TRBV2 and TRBJ2-2; D not resolved. CDR1 is SNHLY and CDR2 is FYNNEI in the germline V gene. CDR3 size: 14 residues. With 1 base removed from V and 5 bases from J, the gap between germline ends came to 8 bases. The CDR3 nucleotides read TGTGCCAGCAGTGAAGAAGGTTTAACCGGGGAGCTGTTTTTT. The encoded protein is CASSEEGLTGELFF. The whole variable domain, remainder taken from reference TRBV2 and TRBJ2-2, is EPEVTQTPSHQVTQMGQEVILRCVPISNHLYFYWYRQILGQKVEFLVSFYNNEISEKSEIFDDQFSVERPDGSNFTLKIRSTKLEDSAMYFCASSEEGLTGELFFGEGSRLTVL.

This sequence joins TRBV4-2 and TRBJ1-6; tentatively, D is TRBD1 (6 bases). Germline V gives CDR1 LGHNA, CDR2 YNFKEQ. This CDR3 contains 18 residues. V lost 10 bases to trimming and J lost 5 bases, with 27 bases between them. CDR3 sequence (DNA): TGTGCCATTCCGATTAGGGGGGGCAATTCTTTGGATAATTCACCCCTCCACTTT. Protein product: CAIPIRGGNSLDNSPLHF.

This clonotype was seen repeatedly, ten times or more. V is TRBV4-1 and J is TRBJ1-5; TRBD1 aligns across 7 bases. With 3 bases clipped from V and 2 bases from J, the junction kept 1 base outside the gene matches. Germline V gene lookup returns CDR1 MGHRA and CDR2 YSYEKL. This CDR3 comprises 14 residues. CDR3 protein: CASSHGQGNQPQHF. The CDR3 bases are TGCGCCAGCAGCCATGGACAGGGCAATCAGCCCCAGCATTTT.

The chain is built from TRBV7-2 and TRBJ2-5; D is ambiguous. Germline CDR1 reads SGHTA; CDR2 reads FQGNSA. The V and J ends lost 2 bases and 4 bases respectively, with 11 bases between them. This CDR3 is 14 amino acids long. CDR3 bases: TGTGCCAGCAGCTTAAGAACCTCCGTAGAGACCCAGTACTTC. This codes for CASSLRTSVETQYF. The complete variable domain, with remaining parts taken from reference TRBV7-2 and TRBJ2-5, reads GAGVSQSPSNKVTEKGKDVELRCDPISGHTALYWYRQSLGQGLEFLIYFQGNSAPDKSGLPSDRFSAERTGGSVSTLTIQRTQQEDSAVYLCASSLRTSVETQYFGPGTRLLVL.

The chain combines TRBV2 with TRBJ2-3; D remains unclear. Germline V CDR1 and CDR2: SNHLY, FYNNEI. This CDR3 is 12 amino acids long. Between the trimmed V and J ends, which lost 10 bases and 6 bases, there was a span of 14 bases. CDR3 protein: CATHRLSDTQYF. CDR3 DNA sequence: TGTGCCACGCACCGGCTTAGTGATACGCAGTATTTT. Based on the CDR3 plus reference TRBV2 and TRBJ2-3, the full variable domain is EPEVTQTPSHQVTQMGQEVILRCVPISNHLYFYWYRQILGQKVEFLVSFYNNEISEKSEIFDDQFSVERPDGSNFTLKIRSTKLEDSAMYFCATHRLSDTQYFGPGTRLTVL.

This clonotype was counted ten times or more. The rearrangement uses TRBV20-1 and TRBJ2-7, with D maybe TRBD1 (5 bases). Trimming took 6 bases from V and 5 from J, leaving 14 bases between them. Germline loops: CDR1 DFQATT, CDR2 SNEGSKA (reference sequence). The CDR3 extends over 12 amino acids. CDR3 protein: CSAHSGANEQYF. DNA for the CDR3: TGCAGTGCGCACAGTGGGGCCAACGAGCAGTACTTC.

This clonotype was seen more than once but under ten times. The chain employs TRBV24-1 and TRBJ2-2; TRBD2 agrees at 10 bases. V gave up 5 bases and J gave up 3 bases; unmatched junction bases: 2. Germline V gene data show CDR1 as KGHDR and CDR2 as SFDVKD. The CDR3 spans 15 residues. The CDR3 protein is CATSAGTSDTGELFF. In DNA, the CDR3 is TGTGCCACCAGTGCCGGGACTAGCGACACCGGGGAGCTGTTTTTT.

The sample holds many counts of this clonotype. This chain links TRBV7-6 with TRBJ1-3, with D possibly matching TRBD1 (6 bases). The CDR3 extends over 15 amino acids. Germline CDR1 and CDR2: SGHVS and FNYEAQ. Deletions cut 1 base from V and 4 bases from J, with 11 bases between. This chain's CDR3 is CASSLGGGAGNTIYF. As DNA, the CDR3 is TGTGCCAGCAGCTTAGGGGGGGGCGCGGGAAACACCATATATTTT.

The chain carries TRBV10-3 and TRBJ2-3; TRBD2 agrees at 9 bases. Germline V gives CDR1 ENHRY, CDR2 SYGVKD. The CDR3 length is 17 residues. The V segment lost 0 bases and the J segment 2 bases; nucleotides outside the gene matches: 6. The CDR3 loop is CAISESFPSGDTDTQYF. For the CDR3, the DNA is TGTGCCATCAGTGAGTCGTTCCCTAGCGGGGACACAGATACGCAGTATTTT.

Many counts were recorded for this clonotype. The chain recombines TRBV6-5 with TRBJ1-1; D not certain. The CDR3 covers 13 residues. With 6 bases removed from V and 4 bases from J, the gap between germline ends came to 12 bases. Germline CDR1 reads MNHEY; CDR2 reads SVGAGI. CDR3 DNA sequence: TGTGCCAGCAGCCTCACCCCAGGCACTGAAGCTTTCTTT. Translated: CASSLTPGTEAFF.